The entry that follows covers one TCR beta chain sequence. This CDR3 comprises 16 residues. From germline, CDR1 is SGHNT and CDR2 YYREEE (reference sequence). Trimming removed 0 bases at V and 1 base at J, with 11 bases between. The sample originates from a study of blood T cell repertoires in COVID-19. Only in-frame clones appear in the TCRdb table, and some are missing; sequencing was by immunoSEQ multiplex PCR. This sample has about 90,000 clones, with around 90% found just once. This receptor was taken from a man aged 50-60 years with COVID-19, enrolled during active disease. The specimen sequenced was peripheral blood. The rearrangement joins TRBV5-4 to TRBJ1-3; D may be TRBD1 (6 bases). The CDR3 protein is CASSLDPQGSGNTIYF. In DNA form, the CDR3 reads TGTGCCAGCAGCTTGGACCCCCAGGGGTCTGGAAACACCATATATTTT.